The rows below give T cell receptor beta chains drawn from one sample of a study of T-cell memory formation after mild COVID-19. TCRdb re-derived calls from the 5' RACE reads in MiXCR, one entry per CDR3 protein. The sample contains fewer than 600,000 distinct CDR3 sequences, about 20% of which appear only once. Sequenced sample: PBMCs or a T cell subset sorted from them (not recorded which). Source of these receptors: an adult woman who had mild COVID-19 (a few samples of this study predate the infection). Cell type and time point are not known. Both conserved end residues are trimmed from each CDR3.

v_call cdr3_aa
TRBV4-1 ASSHLLAGSSYEQY
TRBV24-1 ATSDPPRHREGDTQY
TRBV30 AWRRTGGYGYT
TRBV2 ASSVLETGGYT
TRBV5-4 ASSFGLAGAYEQY
TRBV19 ASSSDGSGYT
TRBV6-6 ASSYPGKTQETQY
TRBV7-2 ASSLWASGTDTQY
TRBV4-1 ASSLFISYEQY
TRBV7-9 ASSSGTGALNTYEQY
TRBV5-5 ASSLVLAGENTEAF
TRBV3-1 ASSRTHRGEAF
TRBV7-2 ASSPSGGSGGTDTQY
TRBV15 ATSRDQGGVLIYGYT
TRBV12-3/TRBV12-4 ASSPPTGGYT
TRBV18 ASSPPQKNTEAF
TRBV2 ASSWGSDSTDTQY
TRBV28 ASSLWGGLGNEQF
TRBV20-1 SASGTSDYSTSTDTQY
TRBV12-3/TRBV12-4 ASSLTSSSPLH
TRBV6-5 ASRGQGANRAYEQY
TRBV7-8 ASSLDRAARTTYNEQF
TRBV12-3/TRBV12-4 ASSHYRGEQY
TRBV6-1 ASGRTASTDTQY
TRBV20-1 SARPPGADRDYYYEQY
TRBV3-1 ASSQVTQETQY
TRBV2 ASTASGRMGEQF
TRBV20-1 SALPGFWTKPPKGSYNEQF
TRBV6-2/TRBV6-3 ASSSQGNSGYT
TRBV2 ASSTQGTVNTEAF
TRBV7-9 ASSNQGFGQETQY
TRBV7-2 ASSPRGVETQY
TRBV27 ARGNLRSKNIQY
TRBV4-1 ASSQAGYREQPQH
TRBV7-6 ASSLGQAGYSYEQY
TRBV7-9 ASSSGTGYNSPLH
TRBV7-9 ASSLVFSERGKTQY
TRBV6-5 ASSWGLAIETQY
TRBV20-1 SAPTKGGYGYT
TRBV6-2/TRBV6-3 ASSYFGRDTKH
TRBV5-1 ASSWKITAGTGGNEQY